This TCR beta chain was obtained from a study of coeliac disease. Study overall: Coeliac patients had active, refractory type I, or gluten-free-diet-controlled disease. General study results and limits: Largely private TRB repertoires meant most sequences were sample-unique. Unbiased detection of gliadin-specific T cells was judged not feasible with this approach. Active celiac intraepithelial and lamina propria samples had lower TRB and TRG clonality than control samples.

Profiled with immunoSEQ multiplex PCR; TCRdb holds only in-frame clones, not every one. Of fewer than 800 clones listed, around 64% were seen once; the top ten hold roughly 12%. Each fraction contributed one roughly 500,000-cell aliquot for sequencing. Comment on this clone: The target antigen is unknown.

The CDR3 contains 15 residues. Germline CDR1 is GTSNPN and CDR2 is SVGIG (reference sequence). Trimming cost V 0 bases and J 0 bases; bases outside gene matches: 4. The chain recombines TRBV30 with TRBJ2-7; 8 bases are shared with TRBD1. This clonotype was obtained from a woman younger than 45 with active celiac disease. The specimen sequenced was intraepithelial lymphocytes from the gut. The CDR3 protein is CAWSVLTGGSYEQYF. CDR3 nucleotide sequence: TGTGCCTGGAGTGTACTTACAGGGGGCTCCTACGAGCAGTACTTC.